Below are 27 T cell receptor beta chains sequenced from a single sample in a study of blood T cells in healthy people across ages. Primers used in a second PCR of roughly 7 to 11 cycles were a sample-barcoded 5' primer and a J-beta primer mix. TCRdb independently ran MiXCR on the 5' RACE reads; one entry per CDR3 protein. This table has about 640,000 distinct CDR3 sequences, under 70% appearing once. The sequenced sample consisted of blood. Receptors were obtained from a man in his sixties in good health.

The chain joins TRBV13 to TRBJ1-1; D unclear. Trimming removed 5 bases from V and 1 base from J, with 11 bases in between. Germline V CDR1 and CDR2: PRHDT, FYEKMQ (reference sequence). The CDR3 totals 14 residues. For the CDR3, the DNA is TGTGCCAGCAGCCCACGGGAGCAGAACACTGAAGCTTTCTTT. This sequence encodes CASSPREQNTEAFF.

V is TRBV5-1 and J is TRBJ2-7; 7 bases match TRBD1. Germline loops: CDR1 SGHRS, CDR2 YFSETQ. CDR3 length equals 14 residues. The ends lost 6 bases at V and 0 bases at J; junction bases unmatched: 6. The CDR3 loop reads CASKSDRSSYEQYF. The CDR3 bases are TGCGCCAGCAAATCGGACAGGAGCTCCTACGAGCAGTACTTC.

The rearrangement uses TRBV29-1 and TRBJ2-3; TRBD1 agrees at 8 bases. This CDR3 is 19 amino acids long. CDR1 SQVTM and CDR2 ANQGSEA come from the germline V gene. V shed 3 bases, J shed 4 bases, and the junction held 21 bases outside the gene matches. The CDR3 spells CSVDGQGFSTRLYADTQYF. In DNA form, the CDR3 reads TGCAGCGTTGACGGACAGGGTTTCTCAACCCGACTCTACGCAGATACGCAGTATTTT.

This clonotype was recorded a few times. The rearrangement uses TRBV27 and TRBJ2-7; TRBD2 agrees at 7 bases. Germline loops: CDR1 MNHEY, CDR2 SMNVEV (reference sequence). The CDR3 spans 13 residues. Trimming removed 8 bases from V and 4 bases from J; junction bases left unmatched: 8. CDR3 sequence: CASAWDYDYEQYF. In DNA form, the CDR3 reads TGTGCCAGCGCCTGGGACTACGATTACGAGCAGTACTTC.

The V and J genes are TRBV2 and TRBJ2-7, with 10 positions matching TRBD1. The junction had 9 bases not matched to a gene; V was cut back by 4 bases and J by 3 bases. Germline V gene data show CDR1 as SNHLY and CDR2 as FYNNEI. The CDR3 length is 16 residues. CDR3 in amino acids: CASSGRGTGALYEQYF. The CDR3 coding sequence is TGTGCCAGCAGTGGAAGGGGGACAGGGGCCCTCTACGAGCAGTACTTC. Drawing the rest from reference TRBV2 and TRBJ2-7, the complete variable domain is EPEVTQTPSHQVTQMGQEVILRCVPISNHLYFYWYRQILGQKVEFLVSFYNNEISEKSEIFDDQFSVERPDGSNFTLKIRSTKLEDSAMYFCASSGRGTGALYEQYFGPGTRLTVT.

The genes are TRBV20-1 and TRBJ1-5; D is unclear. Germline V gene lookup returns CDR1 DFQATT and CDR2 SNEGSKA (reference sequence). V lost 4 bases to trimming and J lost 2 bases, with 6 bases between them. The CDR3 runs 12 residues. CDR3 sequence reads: CSAKAGNQPQHF. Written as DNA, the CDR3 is TGCAGTGCTAAGGCGGGCAATCAGCCCCAGCATTTT.

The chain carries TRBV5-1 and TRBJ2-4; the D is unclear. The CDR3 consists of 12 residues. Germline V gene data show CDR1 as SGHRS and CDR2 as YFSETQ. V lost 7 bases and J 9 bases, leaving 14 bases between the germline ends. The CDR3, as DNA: TGCGCCAGCGGTCCAGATTTTACCATTCAGTACTTC. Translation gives CASGPDFTIQYF. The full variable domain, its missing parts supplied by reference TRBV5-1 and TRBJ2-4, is KAGVTQTPRYLIKTRGQQVTLSCSPISGHRSVSWYQQTPGQGLQFLFEYFSETQRNKGNFPGRFSGRQFSNSRSEMNVSTLELGDSALYLCASGPDFTIQYFGAGTRLSVL.

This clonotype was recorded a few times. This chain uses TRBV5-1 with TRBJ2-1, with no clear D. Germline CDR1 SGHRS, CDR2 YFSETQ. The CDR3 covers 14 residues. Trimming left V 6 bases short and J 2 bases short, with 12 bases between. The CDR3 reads CASKTRTTYNEQFF. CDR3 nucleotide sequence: TGCGCCAGCAAAACTCGCACTACCTACAATGAGCAGTTCTTC.

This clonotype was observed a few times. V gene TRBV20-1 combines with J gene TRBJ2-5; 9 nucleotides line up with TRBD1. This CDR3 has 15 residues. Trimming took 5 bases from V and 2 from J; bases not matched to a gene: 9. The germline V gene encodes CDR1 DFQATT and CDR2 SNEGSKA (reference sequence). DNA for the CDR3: TGCAGTGCTCCTCGGACAGGGGTTCTTCAAGAGACCCAGTACTTC. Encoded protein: CSAPRTGVLQETQYF.

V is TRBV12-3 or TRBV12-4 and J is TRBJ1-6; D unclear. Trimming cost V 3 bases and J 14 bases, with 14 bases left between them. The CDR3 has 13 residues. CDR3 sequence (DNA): TGTGCCAGCAGTTTGGGTCACCTAGCCTCCCTCCACTTT. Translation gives CASSLGHLASLHF.

CDR3 in DNA: TGCAGTGGGGCTAGCGGGCGCGGGGGTACGCAGTATTTT. It is translated as CSGASGRGGTQYF. The chain uses TRBV20-1 and TRBJ2-3; TRBD2 agrees at 8 bases. The CDR3 consists of 13 residues. In germline, CDR1 is DFQATT, CDR2 SNEGSKA (reference sequence). V was clipped by 7 bases and J by 8 bases; unmatched bases: 11.

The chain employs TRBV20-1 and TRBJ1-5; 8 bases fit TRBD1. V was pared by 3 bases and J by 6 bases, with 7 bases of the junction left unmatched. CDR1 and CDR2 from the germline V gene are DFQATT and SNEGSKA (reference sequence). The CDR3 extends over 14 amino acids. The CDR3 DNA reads TGCAGTGCTAGCCCAACAGGGGGTGGTCAGCCCCAGCATTTT. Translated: CSASPTGGGQPQHF.

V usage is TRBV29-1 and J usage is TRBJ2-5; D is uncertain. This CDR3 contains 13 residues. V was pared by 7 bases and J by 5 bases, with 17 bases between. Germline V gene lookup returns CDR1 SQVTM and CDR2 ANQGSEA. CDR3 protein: CSAEVGSRETQYF. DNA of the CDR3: TGCAGCGCCGAGGTTGGCAGTCGGGAGACCCAGTACTTC.

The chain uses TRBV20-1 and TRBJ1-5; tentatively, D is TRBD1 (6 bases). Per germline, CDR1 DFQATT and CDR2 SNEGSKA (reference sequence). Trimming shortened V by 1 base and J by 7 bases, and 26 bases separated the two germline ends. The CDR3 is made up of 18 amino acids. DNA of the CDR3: TGCAGTGCTAGAGTCCCCGGAGGGGGTCTCATGAATGGCCAGCCCCAGCATTTT. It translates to CSARVPGGGLMNGQPQHF.

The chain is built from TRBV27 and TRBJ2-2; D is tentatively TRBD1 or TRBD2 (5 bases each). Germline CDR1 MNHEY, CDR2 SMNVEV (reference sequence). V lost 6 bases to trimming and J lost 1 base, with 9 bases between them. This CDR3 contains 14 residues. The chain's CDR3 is CASRLGVNTGELFF. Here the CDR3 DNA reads TGTGCCAGCAGACTGGGGGTGAACACCGGGGAGCTGTTTTTT.

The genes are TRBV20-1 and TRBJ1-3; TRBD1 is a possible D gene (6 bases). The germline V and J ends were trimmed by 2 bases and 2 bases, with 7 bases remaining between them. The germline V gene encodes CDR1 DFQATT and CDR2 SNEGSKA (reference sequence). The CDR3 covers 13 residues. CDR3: CSARQGTGNTIYF. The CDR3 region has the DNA TGCAGTGCTAGACAGGGGACTGGAAACACCATATATTTT.

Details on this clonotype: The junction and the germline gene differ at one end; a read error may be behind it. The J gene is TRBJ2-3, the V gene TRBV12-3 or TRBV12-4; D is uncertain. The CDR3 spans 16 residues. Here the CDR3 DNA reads TGTGCCAGCAGGCAAAGATCCCGGGTGAGAGCAGATGCGCAGTATTTT. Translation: CASRQRSRVRADAQYF.

CDR3 region: CSARDGQAQETQYF. The CDR3 nucleotides are TGCAGTGCTAGAGATGGACAGGCCCAAGAGACCCAGTACTTC. The V and J genes are TRBV20-1 and TRBJ2-5; 7 bases agree with TRBD1. The CDR3 has 14 amino acids. With 0 bases clipped from V and 1 base from J, the junction kept 2 bases outside the gene matches. CDR1 and CDR2 from the germline V gene are DFQATT and SNEGSKA (reference sequence).

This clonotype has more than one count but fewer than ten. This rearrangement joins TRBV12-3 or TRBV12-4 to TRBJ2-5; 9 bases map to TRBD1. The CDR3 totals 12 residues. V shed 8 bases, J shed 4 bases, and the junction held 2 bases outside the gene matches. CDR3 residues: CASRTGVETQYF. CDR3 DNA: TGTGCCAGCCGGACAGGGGTAGAGACCCAGTACTTC.

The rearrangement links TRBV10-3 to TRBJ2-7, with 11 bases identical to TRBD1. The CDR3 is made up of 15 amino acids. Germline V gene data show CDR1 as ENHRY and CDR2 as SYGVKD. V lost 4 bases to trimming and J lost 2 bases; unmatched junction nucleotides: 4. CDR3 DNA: TGTGCCATCAGTGCCCGGGACAGGGGGGCCTACGAGCAGTACTTC. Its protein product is CAISARDRGAYEQYF.

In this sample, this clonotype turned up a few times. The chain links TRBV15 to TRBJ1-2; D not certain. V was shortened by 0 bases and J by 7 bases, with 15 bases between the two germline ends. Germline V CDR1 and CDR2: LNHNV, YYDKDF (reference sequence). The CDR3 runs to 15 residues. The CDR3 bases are TGTGCCACCAGCAGAGAGGCCGGCCTAAAGGGTGGCTACACCTTC. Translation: CATSREAGLKGGYTF.

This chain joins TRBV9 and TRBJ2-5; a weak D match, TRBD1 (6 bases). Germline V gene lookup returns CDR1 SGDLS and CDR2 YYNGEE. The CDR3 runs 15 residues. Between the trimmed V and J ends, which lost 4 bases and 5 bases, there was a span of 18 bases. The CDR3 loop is CASSSRTDPGETQYF. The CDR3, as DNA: TGTGCCAGCAGCTCGCGGACAGACCCCGGGGAGACCCAGTACTTC.

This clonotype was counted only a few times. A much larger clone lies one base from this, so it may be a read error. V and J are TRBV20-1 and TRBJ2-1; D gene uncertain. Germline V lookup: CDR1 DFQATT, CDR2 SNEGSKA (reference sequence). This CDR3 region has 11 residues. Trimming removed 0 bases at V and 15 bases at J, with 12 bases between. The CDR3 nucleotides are TGCAGTGCTAGAGATTCCTACCACGCGTTCTTC. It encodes CSARDSYHAFF.

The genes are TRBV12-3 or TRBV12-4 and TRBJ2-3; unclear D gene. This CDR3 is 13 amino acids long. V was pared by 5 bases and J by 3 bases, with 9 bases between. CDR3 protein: CASSQQTTDTQYF. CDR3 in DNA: TGTGCCAGCAGTCAACAGACAACAGATACGCAGTATTTT.

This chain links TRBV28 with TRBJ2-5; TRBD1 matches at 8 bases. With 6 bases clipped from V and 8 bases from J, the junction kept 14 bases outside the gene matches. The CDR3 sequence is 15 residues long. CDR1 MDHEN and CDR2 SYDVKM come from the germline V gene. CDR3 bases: TGTGCCAGCAGCCTCCGTGGCCAGGGGGCGCATACCCAGTACTTC. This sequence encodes CASSLRGQGAHTQYF.

For the CDR3, the DNA is TGTGCCAGCAGTTACAGGGAGCAGTACTTC. Protein: CASSYREQYF. J is TRBJ2-5 and V is TRBV6-5; D might be TRBD2 (5 bases). The CDR3 totals 10 residues. Germline V gene data show CDR1 as MNHEY and CDR2 as SVGAGI. V was shortened by 2 bases and J by 11 bases, with 6 bases between the two germline ends.

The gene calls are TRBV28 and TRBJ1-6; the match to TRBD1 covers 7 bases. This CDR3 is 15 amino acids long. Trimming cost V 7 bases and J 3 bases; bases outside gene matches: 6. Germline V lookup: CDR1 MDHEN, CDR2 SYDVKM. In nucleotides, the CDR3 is TGTGCCAGCACCGAGACAGGGAACTATAATTCACCCCTCCACTTT. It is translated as CASTETGNYNSPLHF.